The 14 T cell receptor beta chains below come from one sample, sequenced in a study of CXCR3-negative and CXCR3-positive naive CD8 T cells. Study-wide points: Relative to CXCR3-negative naive cells, CXCR3-positive naive cells had more hydrophobic TRB CDR3s.

For these TCRs, the target antigens are not known. Libraries were UMI-labeled 5' RACE TRB cDNA. TCRdb reprocessed the 5' RACE reads and stores each CDR3 protein as one record, lacking DNA. The table counts 6,200 or so distinct CDR3 sequences; about 1.7% lies in the top ten. The material sequenced was naive CXCR3+ CD8+ T cells from blood. Subset described: CD45RO-CCR7+CD27+CD95- naive CD8+ T cells expressing CXCR3 (TNR3+). All receptors derive from a human donor in good health. Some clones in this sample may be carry-over from other donors' samples.

In terms of frequency, this clonotype is medium-sized. The V gene is TRBV12-3 or TRBV12-4, the J gene TRBJ2-5. The CDR3 extends over 14 amino acids. The CDR3 sequence is CASSQEWHQETQYF.

This sequence joins TRBV29-1 and TRBJ2-3; TCRdb lists TRBD1, though no DNA is available to test this call. From germline, CDR1 is SQVTM and CDR2 ANQGSEA. The CDR3 covers 14 residues. CDR3 sequence reads: CSHPGQYFTDTQYF.

Frequency places this clonotype as medium-sized. This chain links TRBV29-1 with TRBJ2-5; without DNA, the TCRdb call of TRBD2 cannot be checked. The CDR3 length is 12 residues. The germline V gene encodes CDR1 SQVTM and CDR2 ANQGSEA. The CDR3 spells CSVGSGKETQYF.

This clonotype counts as large (0.1 to 1%) by frequency. This sequence joins TRBV7-9 and TRBJ2-7; TCRdb gives TRBD1 as the D gene, but with no DNA this cannot be confirmed. Germline assignment: CDR1 SEHNR and CDR2 FQNEAQ (reference sequence). The CDR3 is 13 residues long. CDR3 loop: CASSWTEVDEQYF.

The chain employs TRBV15 and TRBJ1-5. Germline V gene data show CDR1 as LNHNV and CDR2 as YYDKDF (reference sequence). The CDR3 totals 12 residues. CDR3 in amino acids: CATSRPRSPQHF. The whole variable domain, remainder taken from reference TRBV15 and TRBJ1-5, is DAMVIQNPRYQVTQFGKPVTLSCSQTLNHNVMYWYQQKSSQAPKLLFHYYDKDFNNEADTPDNFQSRRPNTSFCFLDIRSPGLGDTAMYLCATSRPRSPQHFGDGTRLSIL.

The gene calls are TRBV2 and TRBJ1-1; TCRdb designates TRBD1, a call that cannot be tested without DNA. Germline V gene data show CDR1 as SNHLY and CDR2 as FYNNEI. The CDR3 sequence is 14 residues long. CDR3 protein: CASSGTGFPAEAFF. The full variable domain, its missing parts supplied by reference TRBV2 and TRBJ1-1, is EPEVTQTPSHQVTQMGQEVILRCVPISNHLYFYWYRQILGQKVEFLVSFYNNEISEKSEIFDDQFSVERPDGSNFTLKIRSTKLEDSAMYFCASSGTGFPAEAFFGQGTRLTVV.

CDR3 loop: CASSNSNPHQTQHF. The chain combines TRBV5-6 with TRBJ1-5; as DNA is missing, the TRBD1 call by TCRdb cannot be tested. The CDR3 has 14 amino acids. Looked up from germline, CDR1 is SGHDT and CDR2 is YYEEEE. The whole variable domain, remainder taken from reference TRBV5-6 and TRBJ1-5, is DAGVTQSPTHLIKTRGQQVTLRCSPKSGHDTVSWYQQALGQGPQFIFQYYEEEERQRGNFPDRFSGHQFPNYSSELNVNALLLGDSALYLCASSNSNPHQTQHFGDGTRLSIL.

This chain links TRBV12-3 or TRBV12-4 with TRBJ2-1; the TCRdb D gene call, TRBD2, has no DNA to confirm it. The CDR3 runs to 13 residues. CDR3 region: CASSFGLAGEQFF.

The V call is TRBV25-1, the J call TRBJ1-5. CDR3 length: 15 amino acids. Germline values: CDR1 MGHDK, CDR2 SYGVNS. CDR3 protein: CASSELGGSNQPQHF.

Judged by frequency, this clonotype is medium-sized. The chain recombines TRBV20-1 with TRBJ2-1; the TCRdb call, TRBD2, lacks DNA for checking. The germline V gene has CDR1 DFQATT and CDR2 SNEGSKA (reference sequence). This CDR3 contains 15 residues. CDR3 loop: CSASGLAGGPYEQFF.

The V gene is TRBV13, the J gene TRBJ2-7. This CDR3 spans 14 amino acids. The V gene's germline CDR1 is PRHDT and CDR2 FYEKMQ (reference sequence). The CDR3 is CASSLSGSSYEQYF.

The chain has TRBV14 and TRBJ2-7; TCRdb lists TRBD1, though no DNA is available to test this call. The CDR3 runs to 14 residues. Germline V gene sequence: CDR1 SGHDN, CDR2 FVKESK. The CDR3 loop is CASSQGQGGYEQYF.

Judged by frequency, this clonotype is medium-sized (0.01 to 0.1%). The chain combines TRBV5-1 with TRBJ1-5; checking the TCRdb D call of TRBD1 is not possible without DNA. CDR1 is SGHRS, CDR2 YFSETQ, per germline. The CDR3 is 15 amino acids. CDR3 protein: CASSLFPDQNQPQHF.

The chain links TRBV2 to TRBJ2-1; TCRdb calls TRBD2, which cannot be checked without DNA. Germline V gives CDR1 SNHLY, CDR2 FYNNEI. This CDR3 comprises 16 residues. CDR3 amino acids: CASRGTGWSSYNEQFF. The variable domain in full, with the rest retrieved from reference TRBV2 and TRBJ2-1, is EPEVTQTPSHQVTQMGQEVILRCVPISNHLYFYWYRQILGQKVEFLVSFYNNEISEKSEIFDDQFSVERPDGSNFTLKIRSTKLEDSAMYFCASRGTGWSSYNEQFFGPGTRLTVL.